This passage covers 14 T cell receptor beta chains from one sample sequenced in a study of long-term antiretroviral therapy in people with HIV. They ran version v3.0 of the immunoSEQ assay at survey level. Produced via immunoSEQ multiplex PCR; TCRdb's table is partial and in-frame only. The table lists about 15,000 clones, 75% of them singletons. Sequenced material: unsorted PBMCs, taken 1.5 years before starting antiretroviral therapy. Receptors were obtained from a woman between 50 and 59 years old with HIV.

This clone was recorded only once. This chain connects TRBV2 to TRBJ1-1; D not certain. V lost 6 bases and J lost 1, with 24 bases in between. Germline V gene sequence: CDR1 SNHLY, CDR2 FYNNEI. The CDR3 contains 18 residues. The CDR3 DNA reads TGTGCCAGCAGCCCTTCTCGTCGGCGGACTTTATGGAACACTGAAGCTTTCTTT. Residues: CASSPSRRRTLWNTEAFF.

The J gene is TRBJ1-2, the V gene TRBV7-6; TRBD1 aligns across 8 bases. The J segment lost 7 bases and the V segment lost 3 bases, leaving 10 bases of the junction unmatched. CDR1 is SGHVS, CDR2 FNYEAQ, per germline. This CDR3 has 15 residues. The CDR3 spells CASSFQPTGEGGYTF. Written as DNA, the CDR3 is TGTGCCAGCAGCTTCCAGCCGACAGGGGAGGGTGGCTACACCTTC.

Sample share makes this clone medium-sized. The rearrangement links TRBV14 to TRBJ1-2; perhaps TRBD1 as D (5 bases). Germline CDR1 SGHDN, CDR2 FVKESK. The V and J ends lost 8 bases and 4 bases respectively, with 14 bases between them. The CDR3 runs 13 residues. The CDR3 sequence: CASSPGQRYGYTF. The CDR3 DNA reads TGTGCCAGCTCCCCGGGGCAGCGCTATGGCTACACCTTC.

In this sample, this clone turned up a few times. The rearrangement uses TRBV6-1 and TRBJ2-3; D gene uncertain. The CDR3 has 13 amino acids. V was shortened by 5 bases and J by 6 bases, with 12 bases between the two germline ends. The germline CDR1 and CDR2 sequences are MNHNS and SASEGT. The CDR3 sequence is CASSLLMYDTQYF. CDR3 DNA sequence: TGTGCCAGCAGTCTCCTGATGTACGATACGCAGTATTTT.

This clone occurred once. V gene TRBV30 combines with J gene TRBJ2-5; D possibly uses TRBD1 or TRBD2 (5 bases each). Looked up from germline, CDR1 is GTSNPN and CDR2 is SVGIG (reference sequence). The germline V and J ends were trimmed by 5 bases and 1 base, with 23 bases remaining between them. The CDR3 runs to 17 residues. The CDR3 DNA is TGTGCCTGGGGGGCACAACTTTTTCGGGGATCCCAAGAGACCCAGTACTTC. Translated, it gives CAWGAQLFRGSQETQYF.

This rearrangement joins TRBV19 to TRBJ2-5; possibly TRBD2 for D (6 bases). V lost 5 bases, J lost 0 bases, and 13 bases lay in between. This CDR3 has 15 residues. Germline CDR1 is LNHDA and CDR2 is SQIVND (reference sequence). The CDR3 coding sequence is TGTGCCAGTAGTGCGGGACTCCTGTACCAAGAGACCCAGTACTTC. As protein: CASSAGLLYQETQYF.

This clone turned up a few times. This CDR3 reads CASSFYRETNEQFF. CDR3 nucleotides: TGTGCCAGCAGCTTTTATCGGGAAACCAATGAGCAGTTCTTC. The rearrangement links TRBV7-2 to TRBJ2-1; D might be TRBD2 (5 bases). CDR1 is SGHTA, CDR2 FQGNSA, per germline. This CDR3 contains 14 residues. Between the trimmed V and J ends, which lost 3 bases and 6 bases, there was a span of 12 bases.

The rearrangement joins TRBV29-1 to TRBJ1-2; D not certain. CDR3 length: 12 amino acids. Trimming took 2 bases from V and 0 from J, leaving 4 bases between them. The germline gives CDR1 SQVTM, CDR2 ANQGSEA. CDR3 sequence reads: CSVETANYGYTF. In nucleotides, the CDR3 is TGCAGCGTTGAAACCGCTAACTATGGCTACACCTTC.

The chain joins TRBV4-2 to TRBJ2-3, with 12 bases matching TRBD2. Trimming removed 5 bases from V and 0 bases from J; junction bases left unmatched: 9. The CDR3 has 18 amino acids. Germline CDR1 and CDR2: LGHNA and YNFKEQ. The CDR3 nucleotides are TGTGCCAGCAGCAAACTAGCGGGGGGAGACTCTAGCACAGATACGCAGTATTTT. This codes for CASSKLAGGDSSTDTQYF.

The chain uses TRBV4-1 and TRBJ2-7; maybe TRBD2 (5 bases). Germline V gives CDR1 MGHRA, CDR2 YSYEKL. The CDR3 spans 16 residues. V lost 0 bases and J 1 base, leaving 13 bases between the germline ends. The CDR3 loop reads CASSQDRGLPSYEQYF. CDR3 nucleotides: TGCGCCAGCAGCCAAGATCGAGGACTGCCGTCCTACGAGCAGTACTTC.

This sequence joins TRBV6-1 and TRBJ1-5; 8 nucleotides line up with TRBD1. CDR1 and CDR2 from the germline V gene are MNHNS and SASEGT. Trimming removed 2 bases from V and 4 bases from J; junction bases left unmatched: 1. The CDR3 has 14 residues. This chain's CDR3 is CASSERDRNQPQHF. In DNA form, the CDR3 reads TGTGCCAGCAGTGAAAGGGACAGGAATCAGCCCCAGCATTTT.

The chain employs TRBV7-2 and TRBJ2-3; 9 nucleotides line up with TRBD2. Germline V gives CDR1 SGHTA, CDR2 FQGNSA. Trimming cost V 1 base and J 4 bases; bases outside gene matches: 3. The length of the CDR3 is 15 residues. CDR3 sequence: CASSLVSGGSDTQYF. CDR3 in DNA: TGTGCCAGCAGCTTAGTTAGCGGGGGTTCAGATACGCAGTATTTT.

Judged by abundance, this clone is large. The chain is built from TRBV30 and TRBJ2-1; 7 nucleotides match TRBD2. The CDR3 is made up of 17 amino acids. CDR1 GTSNPN and CDR2 SVGIG come from the germline V gene (reference sequence). V was clipped by 1 base and J by 0 bases; unmatched bases: 9. CDR3 residues: CAWSDPSGSRSYNEQFF. CDR3 DNA sequence: TGTGCCTGGAGTGACCCTAGCGGATCCCGCTCCTACAATGAGCAGTTCTTC.

This chain links TRBV11-1 with TRBJ2-2, with D unresolved. CDR3 size: 13 residues. CDR1 and CDR2 from the germline V gene are SGHAT and FQDESV (reference sequence). V shed 1 base and J shed 5 bases, with 5 bases lying between them. The CDR3 protein is CASSLVATGELFF. The CDR3, as DNA: TGTGCCAGCAGCTTAGTGGCTACCGGGGAGCTGTTTTTT.